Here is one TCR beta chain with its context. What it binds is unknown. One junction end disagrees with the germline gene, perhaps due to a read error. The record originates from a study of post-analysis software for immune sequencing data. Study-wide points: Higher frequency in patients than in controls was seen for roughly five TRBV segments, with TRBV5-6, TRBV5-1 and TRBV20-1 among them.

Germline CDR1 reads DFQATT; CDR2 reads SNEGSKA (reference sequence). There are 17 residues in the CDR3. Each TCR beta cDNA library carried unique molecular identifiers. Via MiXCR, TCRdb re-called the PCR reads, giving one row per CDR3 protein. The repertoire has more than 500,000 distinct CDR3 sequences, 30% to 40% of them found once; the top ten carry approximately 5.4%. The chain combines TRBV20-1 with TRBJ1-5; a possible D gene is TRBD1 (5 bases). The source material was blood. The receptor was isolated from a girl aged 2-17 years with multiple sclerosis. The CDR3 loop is CGARGLPHPYSNQPQHF. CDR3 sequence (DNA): TGCGGTGCTAGGGGACTCCCACACCCATATAGCAATCAGCCCCAGCATTTT.